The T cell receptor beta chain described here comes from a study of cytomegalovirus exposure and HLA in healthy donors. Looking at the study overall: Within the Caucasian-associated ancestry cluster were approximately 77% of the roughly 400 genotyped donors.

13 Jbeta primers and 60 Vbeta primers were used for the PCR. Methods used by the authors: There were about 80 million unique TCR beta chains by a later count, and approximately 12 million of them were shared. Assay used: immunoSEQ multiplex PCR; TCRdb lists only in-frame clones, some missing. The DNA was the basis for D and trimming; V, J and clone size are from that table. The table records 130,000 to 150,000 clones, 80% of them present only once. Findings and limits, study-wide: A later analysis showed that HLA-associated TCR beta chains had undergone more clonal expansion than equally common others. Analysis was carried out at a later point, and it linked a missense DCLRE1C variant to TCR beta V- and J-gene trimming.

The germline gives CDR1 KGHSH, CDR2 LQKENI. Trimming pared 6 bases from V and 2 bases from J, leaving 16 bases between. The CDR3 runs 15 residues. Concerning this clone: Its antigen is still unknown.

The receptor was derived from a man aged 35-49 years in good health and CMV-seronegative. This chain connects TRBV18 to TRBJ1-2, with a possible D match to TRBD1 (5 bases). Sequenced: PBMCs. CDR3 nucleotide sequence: TGTGCCAGCTCTTACACCAGCGACAGAAACTATGGCTACACCTTC. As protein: CASSYTSDRNYGYTF.